Each of the 2 T cell receptor beta chains below was sequenced from the same sample in a study of blood T cell repertoires in COVID-19. Profiled with immunoSEQ multiplex PCR; TCRdb holds only in-frame clones, not every one. The table records about 230,000 clones, approximately 90% of them present only once. The sample consisted of PBMCs or T cells enriched from blood (not recorded which). The receptors were sampled from a woman aged 40 to 49 with acute COVID-19.

This clone came up once. The chain joins TRBV11-2 to TRBJ2-1, with D tentatively TRBD1 (6 bases). Germline V CDR1 and CDR2: SGHAT, FQNNGV. The CDR3 consists of 12 residues. Trimming left V 9 bases short and J 4 bases short, with 10 bases between. Here the CDR3 reads CASTQGYNEQFF. The DNA for the CDR3 is TGTGCCAGTACCCAGGGGTACAATGAGCAGTTCTTC. Full variable domain (missing parts from reference TRBV11-2 and TRBJ2-1): EAGVAQSPRYKIIEKRQSVAFWCNPISGHATLYWYQQILGQGPKLLIQFQNNGVVDDSQLPKDRFSAERLKGVDSTLKIQPAKLEDSAVYLCASTQGYNEQFFGPGTRLTVL.

This clone came up a few times. The chain links TRBV9 to TRBJ2-5; D uncertain. The CDR3 is 16 residues long. Germline-derived CDR1 and CDR2 are SGDLS and YYNGEE. Trimming shortened V by 0 bases and J by 2 bases, and 14 bases separated the two germline ends. In nucleotides, the CDR3 is TGTGCCAGCAGCGTAGAAACCGGTGCATTACAAGAGACCCAGTACTTC. Its protein is CASSVETGALQETQYF.